This TCR beta chain stems from a study of shared clonotypes between healthy human individuals. This clone was recorded only once. The assay was immunoSEQ multiplex PCR, and TCRdb's table has in-frame clones only and misses some. The sample holds millions of clones; 90% to 95% are singletons and the top ten take about 0.39%. The germline CDR1 and CDR2 sequences are MGHDK and SYGVNS. Trimming pared 6 bases from V and 8 bases from J, leaving 19 bases between. CDR3 length: 14 residues. CD4+ cell separation produced CD45RA+ naive and CD45RA-negative memory subsets. Specimen: naive CD4+ T cells from PBMCs. Subset meaning: CD45RA+ positively selected. This clonotype was sampled from a man aged 18 to 30 in good health. Some clones in this sample may be carry-over from other donors' samples. This chain joins TRBV25-1 and TRBJ1-2, with D possibly matching TRBD1 (6 bases). This CDR3 reads CASRDMGAAEGYTF. CDR3 coding DNA: TGTGCCAGCAGGGATATGGGGGCGGCGGAAGGCTACACCTTC.